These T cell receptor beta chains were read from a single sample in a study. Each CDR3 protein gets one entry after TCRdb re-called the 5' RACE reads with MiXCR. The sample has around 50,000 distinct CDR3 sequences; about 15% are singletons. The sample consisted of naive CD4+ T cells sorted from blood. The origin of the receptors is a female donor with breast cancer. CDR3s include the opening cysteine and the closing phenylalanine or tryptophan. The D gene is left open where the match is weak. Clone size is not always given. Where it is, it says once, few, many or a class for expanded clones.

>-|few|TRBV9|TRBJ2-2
TGTGCCAGCAGCGTAGGCCCCTGGAGCGGGCACACCGGGGAGTTGTTTTTT
CASSVGPWSGHTGELFF
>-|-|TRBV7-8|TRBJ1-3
TGTGCCAGCAGCTTCTTGCGGGGCAGGCTGGGCACGACTAGCTCTGGAAACACCATATATTTT
CASSFLRGRLGTTSSGNTIYF
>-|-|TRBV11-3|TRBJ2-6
TGTGCCAGCAGCTTAAATCGGGACGACTCTGGGGCCAACGTCCTGACTTTC
CASSLNRDDSGANVLTF
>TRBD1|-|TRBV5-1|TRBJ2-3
TGCGTCAGCAGCGTGGGACAGGGGGCCACAGATACGCAGTATTTT
CVSSVGQGATDTQYF
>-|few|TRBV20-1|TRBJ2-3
TGCAGTGCTAGAGATCGAGGTGGGGCGCCGGGAGCGGGAGATACGCAGTATTTT
CSARDRGGAPGAGDTQYF
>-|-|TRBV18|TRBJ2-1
TGTGCCAGCTCACCACTAAGGACGGACAATGAGCAGTTCTTC
CASSPLRTDNEQFF
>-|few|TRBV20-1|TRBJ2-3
TGCAGTGCTAGACTGGCAGGGAGTCACAGAGTGCCGACAGATACGCAGTATTTT
CSARLAGSHRVPTDTQYF
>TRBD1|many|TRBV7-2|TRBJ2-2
TGTGCCAGCAGCCTCGACAGGGGGATTACTCTCGGGGAGCTGTTTTTT
CASSLDRGITLGELFF
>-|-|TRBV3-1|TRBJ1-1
TGTGCCAGCAGCCAACAGGGAGACGCTTTCTTT
CASSQQGDAFF
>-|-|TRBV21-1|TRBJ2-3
TGTGCCAGTCTAGCGGGGAGCACAGATACGCAGTATTTT
CASLAGSTDTQYF
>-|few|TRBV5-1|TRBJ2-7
TGCGCCAGCAGCCCATTCTCAGGAGGCGAGCAGTACTTC
CASSPFSGGEQYF
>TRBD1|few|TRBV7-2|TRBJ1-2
TGTGCCAGCAGCGGGACAGATGCTAACTATGGCTACACCTTC
CASSGTDANYGYTF
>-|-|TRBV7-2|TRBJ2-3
TGTGCCAGCAGCTTAAGGGGTTCTAGCACAGATACGCAGTATTTT
CASSLRGSSTDTQYF
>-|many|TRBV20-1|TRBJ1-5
TGCAGTGCTAGTGACAACAATCAGCCCCAGCATTTT
CSASDNNQPQHF
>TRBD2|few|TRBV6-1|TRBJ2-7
TGTGCCAGCACTCATCCTAGCGGGAGCTACGAGCAGTACTTC
CASTHPSGSYEQYF
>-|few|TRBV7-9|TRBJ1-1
TGTGCCAGCAGCTTCCCCTTAACAGGCACTGAAGCTTTCTTT
CASSFPLTGTEAFF
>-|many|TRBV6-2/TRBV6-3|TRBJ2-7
TGTGCCAGCAGCAAGGACTTCTCCTACGAGCAGTACTTC
CASSKDFSYEQYF
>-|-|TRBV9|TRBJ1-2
TGTGCCAGCAGCCCCATAGCTAACTATGGCTACACCTTC
CASSPIANYGYTF
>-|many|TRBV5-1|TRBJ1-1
TGCGCCAGCAGCCCACAGACAGAGAACACTGAAGCTTTCTTT
CASSPQTENTEAFF
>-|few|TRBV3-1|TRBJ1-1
TGTGCCAGCAGCCAGCCAACGACTGAAGCTTTCTTT
CASSQPTTEAFF
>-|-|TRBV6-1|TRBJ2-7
TGTGCCAGCATGTCCGGGACCGCGACCTACGAGCAGTACTTC
CASMSGTATYEQYF
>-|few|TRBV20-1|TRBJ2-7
TGCAGTGCTCGGAGACCCTCTTCCTACGAGCAGTACTTC
CSARRPSSYEQYF
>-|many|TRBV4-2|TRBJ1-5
TGTGCCAGCAGCCAAACTCCGGGTGAGGTTCAGCCCCAGCATTTT
CASSQTPGEVQPQHF
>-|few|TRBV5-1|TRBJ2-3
TGCGCCAGCAGCTTCTCGGCAGATACGCAGTATTTT
CASSFSADTQYF
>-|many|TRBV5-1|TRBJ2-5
TGCGCCAGCAGCTTGGGGGCGGCTCAAGAGACCCAGTACTTC
CASSLGAAQETQYF
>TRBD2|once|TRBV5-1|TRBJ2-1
TGCGCCAGCAGCCGCAGAGGGGACTATAACTCCAATGAACAGTTCTTC
CASSRRGDYNSNEQFF
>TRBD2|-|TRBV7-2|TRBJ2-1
TGTGCCATCAGCTTTGTACTAGCGGGAGGACTCAATGAGCATTTCTTC
CAISFVLAGGLNEHFF
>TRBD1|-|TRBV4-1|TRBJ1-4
TGCGCCAGCAGCCAGTACCTACAGGGGGCGACTAATGAAAAACTGTTTTTT
CASSQYLQGATNEKLFF
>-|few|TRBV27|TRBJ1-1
TGTGCCAGCAGTTATCACCCCCAGGGGAACACTGAAGCTTTCTTT
CASSYHPQGNTEAFF
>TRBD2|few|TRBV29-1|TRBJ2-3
TGCAGCGTTGGGCGGGAGAGCACAGATACGCAGTATTTT
CSVGRESTDTQYF
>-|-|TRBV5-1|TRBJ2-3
TGCGCCAGCAGAGAAGTCAGGGGTACTAGCGCAGATACGCAGTATTTT
CASREVRGTSADTQYF
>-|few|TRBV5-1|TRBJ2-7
TGCGCCAGCAGCCCCGGACCCGACGGATCCTACGAGCAGTACTTC
CASSPGPDGSYEQYF
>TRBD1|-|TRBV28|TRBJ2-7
TGTGCCAGCAGCTATAACAGGGGGCCTTACTACGAGCAGTACTTC
CASSYNRGPYYEQYF
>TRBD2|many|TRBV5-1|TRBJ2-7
TGCGCCAGCAGCGCTAGCGGGAGGGCCTCCGAGCAGTACTTC
CASSASGRASEQYF
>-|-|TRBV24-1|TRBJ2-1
TGTGCCACCAGTGGTTTAAAGGTTTCCTACAATGAGCAGTTCTTC
CATSGLKVSYNEQFF
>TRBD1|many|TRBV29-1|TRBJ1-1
TGCAGCGTCCAGGGGGCGACTGAAGCTTTCTTT
CSVQGATEAFF
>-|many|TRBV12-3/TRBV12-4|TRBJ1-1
-
CASSPLNVGMGAW
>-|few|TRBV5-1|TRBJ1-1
TGCGCCAGCAGCTTGGCAGGTCAGGACACTGAAGCTTTCTTT
CASSLAGQDTEAFF
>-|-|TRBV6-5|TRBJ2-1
TGTGCCAACAGCGACCGGGACTGGCAGCTCTTC
CANSDRDWQLF
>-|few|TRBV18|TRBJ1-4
TGTGCCAGCTCACGCTCACAGGGAACTAATGAAAAACTGTTTTTT
CASSRSQGTNEKLFF
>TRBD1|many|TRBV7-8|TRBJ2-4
TGTGCCAGCAGCGGACAGGGAGACATTCAGTACTTC
CASSGQGDIQYF
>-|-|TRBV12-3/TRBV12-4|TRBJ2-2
TGTGCCAGCAGTTTCCAGGGGCCCGGGGGGCTGTTTTTT
CASSFQGPGGLFF
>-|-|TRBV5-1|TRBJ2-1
TGCGCCAGCAGCTTGTCTCCCCGAGTGGGCAATGAGCAGTTCTTC
CASSLSPRVGNEQFF
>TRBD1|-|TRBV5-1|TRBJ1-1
TGCGCCAGCAGGACAGGGGTTCAGGGCACTGAAGCTTTCTTT
CASRTGVQGTEAFF
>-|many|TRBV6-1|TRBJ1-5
TGTGCCAGCAACCTCGGGCCCCAGCATTTT
CASNLGPQHF